The table lists the clone carrying this T cell receptor beta chain with a count of one. Trimming took 4 bases from V and 3 from J, leaving 10 bases between them. Germline V gene data show CDR1 as SEHNR and CDR2 as FQNEAQ (reference sequence). CDR3 length: 13 amino acids. This entry belongs to a study of blood T cell repertoires in COVID-19. Looking at the study overall: T cells, B-cell-depleted T cells, or PBMCs provided the cDNA or gDNA that served as material.

In the source study's methods: Nucleated cell number was recorded as an estimate derived from reference gene primer amplification. Only in-frame clones appear in the TCRdb table, and some are missing; sequencing was by immunoSEQ multiplex PCR. The V and J calls and clone size are taken from that table; D and trimming were inferred from the DNA. The sample carries 450,000 to 500,000 clones, 70% to 90% recorded once. The sample consisted of peripheral blood. The V gene is TRBV7-9, the J gene TRBJ2-7; weak D call: TRBD2 (6 bases). The source of this sequence is a human donor in a cohort sampled during active COVID-19. The CDR3 DNA follows: TGTGCCAGCAGCTCGGGACTTCTCTACGAGCAGTACTTC. Amino acid sequence: CASSSGLLYEQYF.